This entry lists 17 T cell receptor beta chains sequenced from one sample in a study of blood T cell repertoires in COVID-19. Clones were sequenced by immunoSEQ multiplex PCR, and TCRdb holds only the in-frame ones, with some missing. The sample holds about 350,000 clones, about 90% seen once. Source material: peripheral blood. Receptor source: a woman aged 18-35 years who had recovered from COVID-19.

This CDR3 is CSVQDRTGDGNGYTF. CDR3 nucleotides: TGCAGCGTTCAGGATCGGACAGGGGATGGCAATGGCTACACCTTC. This chain connects TRBV29-1 to TRBJ1-2, with 9 bases that match TRBD1. V was pared by 5 bases and J by 6 bases, with 13 bases of the junction left unmatched. Per germline, CDR1 SQVTM and CDR2 ANQGSEA. The CDR3 is 15 residues long.

This clone has just a few counts. V is TRBV27 and J is TRBJ2-7, with 16 bases fitting TRBD2. Germline loops: CDR1 MNHEY, CDR2 SMNVEV (reference sequence). V dropped 5 bases and J dropped 3; count of bases not matched to a gene: 4. The CDR3 consists of 16 residues. CDR3 sequence (DNA): TGTGCCAGCAGTACCGGGACTAGCGGGAGGGTCTACGAGCAGTACGTC. It is translated as CASSTGTSGRVYEQYV.

The chain has TRBV29-1 and TRBJ1-2; 9 bases agree with TRBD1. Looked up from germline, CDR1 is SQVTM and CDR2 is ANQGSEA. The J segment lost 3 bases and the V segment lost 6 bases, leaving 5 bases of the junction unmatched. The CDR3 has 13 amino acids. The CDR3 nucleotides read TGCAGCGTGAGGACAGGGGACGACTATGGCTACACCTTC. Translation gives CSVRTGDDYGYTF. Filled out from reference TRBV29-1 and TRBJ1-2, the complete variable domain reads SAVISQKPSRDICQRGTSLTIQCQVDSQVTMMFWYRQQPGQSLTLIATANQGSEATYESGFVIDKFPISRPNLTFSTLTVSNMSPEDSSIYLCSVRTGDDYGYTFGSGTRLTVV.

The chain recombines TRBV2 with TRBJ2-1, with 9 bases identical to TRBD1. After removal of 6 bases from V and 2 bases from J, the junction contained 5 bases not matched to a gene. CDR3 length: 15 amino acids. Germline V lookup: CDR1 SNHLY, CDR2 FYNNEI. CDR3 coding DNA: TGTGCCAGCAGAGCGGACAGGGGCACCTACAATGAGCAGTTCTTC. Translating it yields CASRADRGTYNEQFF.

The CDR3: CASSARQGMNTEAFF. The CDR3 nucleotides are TGTGCCAGCAGCGCCAGACAGGGGATGAACACTGAAGCTTTCTTT. The chain has TRBV11-3 and TRBJ1-1; 8 bases are shared with TRBD1. Germline assignment: CDR1 SGHNT and CDR2 YENEEA. V lost 5 bases and J lost 0; bases outside the gene matches: 5. The CDR3 has 15 amino acids.

The rearrangement joins TRBV30 to TRBJ1-4; TRBD1 might be the D (6 bases). The CDR3 loop spans 13 amino acids. In germline, CDR1 is GTSNPN, CDR2 SVGIG (reference sequence). With 3 bases removed from V and 5 bases from J, the gap between germline ends came to 10 bases. The CDR3 DNA is TGTGCCTGGAGGAGGACAGTAAATGAAAAACTGTTTTTT. Encoded protein: CAWRRTVNEKLFF.

Here the CDR3 DNA reads TGTGCCAGCAGCTTGGCTTTAGGAGGGGAATTCTACACCTTC. Translation: CASSLALGGEFYTF. The chain joins TRBV5-4 to TRBJ1-2, with D possibly matching TRBD1 (5 bases). The V end was cut by 0 bases, the J end by 10 bases, with 16 bases between. Germline values: CDR1 SGHNT, CDR2 YYREEE (reference sequence). CDR3 size: 14 residues. The variable domain in full, completed from reference TRBV5-4 and TRBJ1-2, reads ETGVTQSPTHLIKTRGQQVTLRCSSQSGHNTVSWYQQALGQGPQFIFQYYREEENGRGNFPPRFSGLQFPNYSSELNVNALELDDSALYLCASSLALGGEFYTFGSGTRLTVV.

The chain employs TRBV5-4 and TRBJ1-2; TRBD1 is a possible D gene (5 bases). V lost 4 bases and J 4 bases, leaving 17 bases between the germline ends. Germline CDR1 SGHNT, CDR2 YYREEE (reference sequence). The length of the CDR3 is 15 residues. CDR3 amino acids: CASSPAGGSGYGYTF. The CDR3 DNA follows: TGTGCCAGCAGCCCTGCTGGGGGGAGCGGCTATGGCTACACCTTC. Drawing the rest from reference TRBV5-4 and TRBJ1-2, the complete variable domain is ETGVTQSPTHLIKTRGQQVTLRCSSQSGHNTVSWYQQALGQGPQFIFQYYREEENGRGNFPPRFSGLQFPNYSSELNVNALELDDSALYLCASSPAGGSGYGYTFGSGTRLTVV.

CDR3 region: CASSRPGQGASSGYTF. The CDR3 DNA is TGTGCCAGTAGTCGACCGGGACAGGGTGCTTCCTCCGGCTACACCTTC. The rearrangement uses TRBV19 and TRBJ1-2; 9 bases agree with TRBD1. The V gene's germline CDR1 is LNHDA and CDR2 SQIVND (reference sequence). This CDR3 is 16 amino acids long. J lost 8 bases, V lost 5 bases, and 15 bases had no gene match.

The J gene is TRBJ2-1, the V gene TRBV19, with 12 bases matching TRBD2. CDR1 and CDR2 (germline): LNHDA, SQIVND (reference sequence). J gave up 9 bases and V 5 bases, and 8 bases lay outside the gene matches. CDR3 length: 15 residues. CDR3 residues: CASSPSGRAIVEQFF. CDR3 DNA sequence: TGTGCCAGTAGTCCTAGCGGGAGGGCGATAGTTGAGCAGTTCTTC.

J is TRBJ1-1 and V is TRBV4-3; D perhaps matches TRBD1 (6 bases). V was clipped by 5 bases and J by 5 bases, with 18 bases between them. Germline loops: CDR1 LGHNA, CDR2 YSLEER. This CDR3 contains 15 residues. The CDR3 reads CASSARGLGRTEAFF. Here the CDR3 DNA reads TGCGCCAGCAGCGCCAGGGGCCTCGGGAGGACTGAAGCTTTCTTT.

Note on this clone: Different DNA sequences within this sample yield the same CDR3. The CDR3 DNA reads as TGCGCCAGCAGCTTGGGACTAGCGTCGGAGACCCAGTACTTC. This sequence encodes CASSLGLASETQYF. The rearrangement links TRBV5-1 to TRBJ2-5; TRBD2 agrees at 8 bases. V lost 0 bases, J lost 5 bases, and 3 bases stayed unmatched. The length of the CDR3 is 14 residues. The germline V gene encodes CDR1 SGHRS and CDR2 YFSETQ. The full variable domain, rest sourced from reference TRBV5-1 and TRBJ2-5, is KAGVTQTPRYLIKTRGQQVTLSCSPISGHRSVSWYQQTPGQGLQFLFEYFSETQRNKGNFPGRFSGRQFSNSRSEMNVSTLELGDSALYLCASSLGLASETQYFGPGTRLLVL.

As concerns this clone: At the DNA level, this CDR3 is encoded by other sequences in the same sample as well. This chain joins TRBV9 and TRBJ1-3; D is perhaps TRBD1 (5 bases). CDR1 is SGDLS and CDR2 is YYNGEE in the germline V gene. This CDR3 has 14 residues. The ends were cut back, 0 bases at V and 4 bases at J, with 8 bases in the middle. The CDR3 is CASSVAKGGNTIYF. The CDR3 nucleotides are TGTGCCAGCAGCGTAGCTAAGGGGGGAAACACCATATATTTT.

The chain uses TRBV19 and TRBJ1-3; D is unresolved. CDR3 size: 14 residues. V lost 2 bases and J lost 0, with 5 bases in between. Germline assignment: CDR1 LNHDA and CDR2 SQIVND (reference sequence). The CDR3 nucleotides read TGTGCCAGTAGTATATTTAACTCTGGAAACACCATATATTTT. Translated: CASSIFNSGNTIYF.

The chain is built from TRBV29-1 and TRBJ1-2; 8 bases agree with TRBD1. CDR3 length: 11 amino acids. Germline CDR1 is SQVTM and CDR2 is ANQGSEA. Trimming removed 5 bases from V and 6 bases from J; junction bases left unmatched: 2. As DNA, the CDR3 is TGCAGCGTTCAGGGGGCGGATGGCTACACCTTC. The encoded protein is CSVQGADGYTF. Full variable domain (remainder filled in from reference TRBV29-1 and TRBJ1-2): SAVISQKPSRDICQRGTSLTIQCQVDSQVTMMFWYRQQPGQSLTLIATANQGSEATYESGFVIDKFPISRPNLTFSTLTVSNMSPEDSSIYLCSVQGADGYTFGSGTRLTVV.

The chain uses TRBV12-3 or TRBV12-4 and TRBJ1-3; D is unresolved. The CDR3 contains 12 residues. With 5 bases removed from V and 2 bases from J, the gap between germline ends came to 4 bases. The CDR3 reads CASSITGNTIYF. The CDR3 DNA sequence: TGTGCCAGCAGTATAACTGGAAACACCATATATTTT.

The V and J genes are TRBV6-5 and TRBJ1-3; TRBD1 might be the D (6 bases). This CDR3 region has 15 residues. V dropped 5 bases and J dropped 0 bases, with 11 bases sitting between them. In germline, CDR1 is MNHEY, CDR2 SVGAGI. Written as DNA, the CDR3 is TGTGCCAGCAGTCCAGACAGGAACTCTGGAAACACCATATATTTT. As protein: CASSPDRNSGNTIYF.